The next 21 T cell receptor beta chains were all read from a single sample in a study of identical twins listed by TCRdb under 2016. The library was generated by 5' RACE. Sequencer: Illumina HiSeq 2000. Clones were called with MiXCR by TCRdb after fastp trimmed the public reads at Q25, and only in-frame beta chains were retained. Rows are combined by CDR3 protein, so each entry shows the most common genes and DNA. This sample is represented by 450,000 to 650,000 distinct CDR3 sequences; 15% of them were singletons. 0.44% of the sample belongs to the ten largest clones. These sequences were also reported in another study, on yellow fever vaccine responses in identical twins.

The source material was CD4+ T cells sorted from blood. These receptors all stem from a young woman in good health.

This clonotype was observed at least ten times. This chain connects TRBV5-5 to TRBJ2-5; D is tentatively TRBD1 or TRBD2 (6 bases each). Germline CDR1 is SGHKS and CDR2 is YYEKEE (reference sequence). Trimming stripped 6 bases from V and 1 base from J, with 10 bases between. The CDR3 length is 13 residues. The CDR3 bases are TGTGCCAGCAACGGGGGCATCCAAGAGACCCAGTACTTC. It translates to CASNGGIQETQYF.

V gene TRBV15 combines with J gene TRBJ2-1; 10 bases map to TRBD2. The V and J ends lost 4 bases and 4 bases, in that order; junction bases with no gene match: 7. The CDR3 runs to 16 residues. Germline lookup yields CDR1 LNHNV and CDR2 YYDKDF (reference sequence). CDR3: CATSKAPTSGYNEQFF. DNA for the CDR3: TGTGCCACCAGCAAAGCCCCGACTAGCGGGTACAATGAGCAGTTCTTC.

This clonotype was seen a few times. The chain links TRBV7-2 to TRBJ2-2; D unresolved. CDR1 SGHTA and CDR2 FQGNSA come from the germline V gene. The length of the CDR3 is 15 residues. V was cut by 1 base and J by 4 bases, with 10 bases left in between. The CDR3 bases are TGTGCCAGCAGCTTAGTGGGTAGCCCCACCGGGGAGCTGTTTTTT. Its protein is CASSLVGSPTGELFF. Based on the CDR3 plus reference TRBV7-2 and TRBJ2-2, the full variable domain is GAGVSQSPSNKVTEKGKDVELRCDPISGHTALYWYRQSLGQGLEFLIYFQGNSAPDKSGLPSDRFSAERTGGSVSTLTIQRTQQEDSAVYLCASSLVGSPTGELFFGEGSRLTVL.

This clonotype was seen a few times. This chain joins TRBV5-1 and TRBJ2-7; 8 bases are a match to TRBD2. The germline CDR1 and CDR2 sequences are SGHRS and YFSETQ. There are 16 residues in the CDR3. Trimming took 7 bases from V and 3 from J; bases not matched to a gene: 15. Here the CDR3 reads CASRKAAGGTNYEQYF. CDR3 sequence (DNA): TGCGCCAGCCGAAAGGCGGCGGGAGGTACCAACTACGAGCAGTACTTC.

V is TRBV27 and J is TRBJ2-2; no clear D. This CDR3 has 12 amino acids. Per the germline V gene, CDR1 is MNHEY and CDR2 is SMNVEV (reference sequence). Trimming removed 6 bases at V and 3 bases at J, with 5 bases between. CDR3 in DNA: TGTGCCAGCAGGAAGTACACCGGGGAGCTGTTTTTT. Translating gives CASRKYTGELFF.

The chain links TRBV5-6 to TRBJ1-5; 9 positions match TRBD1. The J segment lost 9 bases and the V segment lost 0 bases, leaving 7 bases of the junction unmatched. CDR3 length: 15 amino acids. The germline CDR1 and CDR2 sequences are SGHDT and YYEEEE. CDR3 DNA: TGTGCCAGCAGCTTGGGGACAGGGGTTCAATGGCCCCAGCATTTT. It codes for CASSLGTGVQWPQHF.

The rearrangement links TRBV13 to TRBJ1-2; the D gene is possibly TRBD1 (6 bases). The CDR3 covers 14 residues. Germline assignment: CDR1 PRHDT and CDR2 FYEKMQ (reference sequence). V was clipped by 4 bases and J by 5 bases, with 14 bases between them. This chain's CDR3 is CASSSEGEDYGYTF. As DNA, the CDR3 is TGTGCCAGCAGCTCCGAGGGGGAAGATTATGGCTACACCTTC.

This clonotype was seen more than once but under ten times. This chain links TRBV2 with TRBJ2-4; 8 bases line up with TRBD1. The CDR3 consists of 15 residues. The ends lost 6 bases at V and 3 bases at J; junction bases unmatched: 7. Germline V gene data show CDR1 as SNHLY and CDR2 as FYNNEI. The CDR3 DNA reads TGTGCCAGCAGGGACAGGGTTATCGGCAAAAACATTCAGTACTTC. This encodes CASRDRVIGKNIQYF.

This clonotype came up a few times. The V and J genes are TRBV12-3 or TRBV12-4 and TRBJ2-3; no reliable D call. With 5 bases removed from V and 0 bases from J, the gap between germline ends came to 15 bases. This CDR3 contains 16 residues. The CDR3, as DNA: TGTGCCAGCAGTACCCGGCGGTCCGGTAGCACAGATACGCAGTATTTT. Its protein product is CASSTRRSGSTDTQYF.

This chain connects TRBV7-9 to TRBJ2-7; unclear D gene. The germline V gene encodes CDR1 SEHNR and CDR2 FQNEAQ (reference sequence). Trimming stripped 5 bases from V and 6 bases from J, with 17 bases between. CDR3 length: 14 residues. Here the CDR3 DNA reads TGTGCCAGCAGCCTGAGGACGGCTACGGGCGAGCAGTACTTC. Translating gives CASSLRTATGEQYF. Supplemented by reference TRBV7-9 and TRBJ2-7, the full variable domain reads DTGVSQNPRHKITKRGQNVTFRCDPISEHNRLYWYRQTLGQGPEFLTYFQNEAQLEKSRLLSDRFSAERPKGSFSTLEIQRTEQGDSAMYLCASSLRTATGEQYFGPGTRLTVT.

This clonotype has just a few counts. The chain uses TRBV5-1 and TRBJ2-1, with 11 positions matching TRBD2. This CDR3 has 15 amino acids. With 6 bases clipped from V and 3 bases from J, the junction kept 5 bases outside the gene matches. Germline assignment: CDR1 SGHRS and CDR2 YFSETQ. The CDR3 nucleotides are TGCGCCAGCAACTTAGCGGGGGGGCACTACAATGAGCAGTTCTTC. Translation: CASNLAGGHYNEQFF.

This chain connects TRBV2 to TRBJ1-4, with no clear D. This CDR3 is built from 13 residues. The V end lost 1 base, the J end lost 5 bases, and 5 bases lay between the germline ends. In germline, CDR1 is SNHLY, CDR2 FYNNEI. Written as DNA, the CDR3 is TGTGCCAGCAGTGAAGGGTACAATGAAAAACTGTTTTTT. Translation: CASSEGYNEKLFF.

In this sample, this clonotype turned up many times. The chain is built from TRBV12-3 or TRBV12-4 and TRBJ2-1, with TRBD1 matching over 9 bases. This CDR3 is built from 11 residues. V shed 3 bases and J 15 bases; nucleotides not matched to a gene: 3. CDR3 region: CASSLGQGSFF. For the CDR3, the DNA is TGTGCCAGCAGTTTGGGACAGGGTTCGTTCTTC.

The gene calls are TRBV29-1 and TRBJ2-2; D is perhaps TRBD2 (6 bases). Trimming removed 5 bases from V and 5 bases from J, with 15 bases in between. This CDR3 has 14 amino acids. Germline V lookup: CDR1 SQVTM, CDR2 ANQGSEA. The CDR3 here is CSVRAGSRTGELFF. CDR3 sequence (DNA): TGCAGCGTTAGGGCGGGGTCACGTACCGGGGAGCTGTTTTTT.

This clonotype has a handful of counts. The J gene is TRBJ2-6, the V gene TRBV11-2; 11 bases map to TRBD1. The CDR3 totals 18 residues. Germline V gives CDR1 SGHAT, CDR2 FQNNGV. Unmatched junction bases numbered 7, after V lost 5 bases and J lost 1 base. The CDR3 here is CASSPPGQGGSGANVLTF. The CDR3 DNA reads as TGTGCCAGCAGCCCGCCGGGACAGGGGGGGTCTGGGGCCAACGTCCTGACTTTC.

The table lists this clonotype with a few counts. The rearrangement joins TRBV2 to TRBJ2-1; TRBD2 is a possible D gene (5 bases). The CDR3 has 15 amino acids. Germline-derived CDR1 and CDR2 are SNHLY and FYNNEI. V shed 2 bases and J shed 9 bases, with 17 bases lying between them. This CDR3 is CASSERGGTWGEQFF. Here the CDR3 DNA reads TGTGCCAGCAGTGAACGCGGAGGTACATGGGGTGAGCAGTTCTTC.

The chain employs TRBV2 and TRBJ2-1, with D unresolved. The length of the CDR3 is 16 residues. V was pared by 6 bases and J by 5 bases, with 20 bases between. Germline V gene sequence: CDR1 SNHLY, CDR2 FYNNEI. The DNA of the CDR3 is TGTGCCAGCAGGCCATTGGGAACTCCGGTCAACAATGAGCAGTTCTTC. It encodes CASRPLGTPVNNEQFF.

This clonotype has a handful of counts. V usage is TRBV6-1 and J usage is TRBJ2-2; D gene uncertain. Germline lookup yields CDR1 MNHNS and CDR2 SASEGT. The length of the CDR3 is 14 residues. The V end lost 8 bases, the J end lost 3 bases, and 13 bases lay between the germline ends. CDR3 in amino acids: CASSRQFYTGELFF. The DNA of the CDR3 is TGTGCCAGCTCCAGGCAGTTTTACACCGGGGAGCTGTTTTTT.

V gene TRBV3-1 combines with J gene TRBJ2-3, with 11 positions matching TRBD2. The CDR3 sequence is 17 residues long. V lost 4 bases to trimming and J lost 5 bases; unmatched junction nucleotides: 11. CDR1 and CDR2 from the germline V gene are LGHDT and YNNKEL (reference sequence). The chain's CDR3 is CASSLLGGSGGGDTQYF. CDR3 nucleotides: TGTGCCAGCAGCCTCCTAGGCGGTAGCGGGGGGGGAGATACGCAGTATTTT.

This sequence joins TRBV20-1 and TRBJ2-2, with unresolved D. In germline, CDR1 is DFQATT, CDR2 SNEGSKA (reference sequence). Trimming took 5 bases from V and 2 from J, leaving 12 bases between them. The CDR3 runs 14 residues. CDR3 nucleotide sequence: TGCAGTGCTGGGTTGCTGGATAACACCGGGGAGCTGTTTTTT. Protein: CSAGLLDNTGELFF.

This clonotype was detected only a few times. The chain links TRBV29-1 to TRBJ2-1; D is uncertain. Germline CDR1 is SQVTM and CDR2 is ANQGSEA. This CDR3 has 11 amino acids. Trimming took 4 bases from V and 9 from J, leaving 10 bases between them. In DNA, the CDR3 is TGCAGCGTTGTGGCTAGAGGTGAGCAGTTCTTC. It specifies CSVVARGEQFF.